This section outlines one T cell receptor (beta chain) sequence together with its context. Its target is unknown. V was trimmed by 5 bases and J by 4 bases, leaving 11 bases between them. Germline V gene data show CDR1 as DFQATT and CDR2 as SNEGSKA (reference sequence). There are 13 residues in the CDR3. The sample is drawn from a study of T cells in Graves' hyperthyroidism and ophthalmopathy. Across the study: Blood was drawn when the patient was first diagnosed and still untreated.

Source material for PBMCs was less than 12 ml fresh peripheral blood. Study-wide findings and caveats: In simple terms, a model built on 13 V-J features told ophthalmopathy apart from stable hyperthyroidism. Expanded thyroid clonotypes (above 0.001) were mostly also found in blood.

The TCR beta CDR3 regions underwent amplification using RNA transcripts as the source. In the first-round RT-PCR of the TCR CDR3, the HTBI primer set was used. MiXCR was run by TCRdb on the multiplex PCR reads, yielding one entry per CDR3 protein. This sample has 530,000 or so distinct CDR3 sequences, with about 24% found just once. The chain links TRBV20-1 to TRBJ2-2, with a weak D call TRBD1 (5 bases). The specimen sequenced was blood. This clonotype was obtained from a woman aged 30 to 39 with Graves' ophthalmopathy. The CDR3 is CSASGKSTGELFF. As DNA, the CDR3 is TGCAGTGCTTCAGGGAAATCCACCGGGGAGCTGTTTTTT.